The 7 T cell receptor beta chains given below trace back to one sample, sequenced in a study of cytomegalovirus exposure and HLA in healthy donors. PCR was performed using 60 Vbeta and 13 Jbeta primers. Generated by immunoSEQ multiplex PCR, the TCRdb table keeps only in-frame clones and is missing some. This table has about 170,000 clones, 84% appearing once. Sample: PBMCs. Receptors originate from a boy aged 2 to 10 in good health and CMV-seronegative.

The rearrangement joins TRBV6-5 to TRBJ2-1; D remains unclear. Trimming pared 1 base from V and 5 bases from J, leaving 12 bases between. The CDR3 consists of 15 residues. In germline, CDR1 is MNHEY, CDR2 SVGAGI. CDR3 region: CASSYLSDPNNEQFF. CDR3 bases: TGTGCCAGCAGTTACTTAAGCGACCCTAACAATGAGCAGTTCTTC.

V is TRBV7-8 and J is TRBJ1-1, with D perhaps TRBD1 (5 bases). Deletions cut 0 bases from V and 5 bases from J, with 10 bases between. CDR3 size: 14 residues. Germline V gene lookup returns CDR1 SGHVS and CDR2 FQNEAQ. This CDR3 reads CASSLAGQDTEAFF. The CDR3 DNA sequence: TGTGCCAGCAGCTTAGCGGGGCAGGATACTGAAGCTTTCTTT.

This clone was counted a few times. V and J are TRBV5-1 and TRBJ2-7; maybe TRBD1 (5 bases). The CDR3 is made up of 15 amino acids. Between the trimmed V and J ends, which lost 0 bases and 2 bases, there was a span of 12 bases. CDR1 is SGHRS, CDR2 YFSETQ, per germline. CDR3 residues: CASSLEGRVTYEQYF. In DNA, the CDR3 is TGCGCCAGCAGCTTGGAAGGCAGGGTGACCTACGAGCAGTACTTC.

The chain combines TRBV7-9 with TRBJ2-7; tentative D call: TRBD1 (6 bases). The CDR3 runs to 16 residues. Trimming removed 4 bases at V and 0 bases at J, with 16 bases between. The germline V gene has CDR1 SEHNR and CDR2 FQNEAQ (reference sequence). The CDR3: CASSSAAGQSSYEQYF. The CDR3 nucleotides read TGTGCCAGCAGCTCCGCCGCCGGACAGAGCTCCTACGAGCAGTACTTC.

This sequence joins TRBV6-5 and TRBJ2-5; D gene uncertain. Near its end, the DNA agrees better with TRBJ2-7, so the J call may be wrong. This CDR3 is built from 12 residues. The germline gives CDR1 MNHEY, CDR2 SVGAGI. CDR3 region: CASRRSSYEQYF. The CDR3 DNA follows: TGTGCCAGCAGGAGAAGTTCCTACGAGCAGTACTTC.

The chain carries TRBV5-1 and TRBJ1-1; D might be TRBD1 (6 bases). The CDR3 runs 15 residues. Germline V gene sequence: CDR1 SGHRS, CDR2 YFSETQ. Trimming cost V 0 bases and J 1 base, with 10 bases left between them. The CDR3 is CASSLAQGRNTEAFF. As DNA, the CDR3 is TGCGCCAGCAGCTTGGCACAGGGAAGGAACACTGAAGCTTTCTTT. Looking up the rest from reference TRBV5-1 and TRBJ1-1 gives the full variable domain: KAGVTQTPRYLIKTRGQQVTLSCSPISGHRSVSWYQQTPGQGLQFLFEYFSETQRNKGNFPGRFSGRQFSNSRSEMNVSTLELGDSALYLCASSLAQGRNTEAFFGQGTRLTVV.

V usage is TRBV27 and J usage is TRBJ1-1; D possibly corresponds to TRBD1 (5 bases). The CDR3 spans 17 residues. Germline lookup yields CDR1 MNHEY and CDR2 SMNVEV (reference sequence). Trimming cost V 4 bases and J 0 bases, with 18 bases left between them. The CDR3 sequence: CASSYWGGRAMNTEAFF. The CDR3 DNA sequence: TGTGCCAGCAGTTACTGGGGGGGTAGGGCTATGAACACTGAAGCTTTCTTT.